This TCR beta chain stems from a study of OX40 agonist ivuxolimab in advanced cancers. Across the study: At 0.01 to 10 mg/kg, ivuxolimab was administered intravenously to patients every 2 weeks. Findings and limits, study-wide: Antigen specificity of clonally expanded peripheral T cells was not established. CD4+ and CD8+ T cells in blood underwent clonal expansion by week 6 at 0.1 to 3.0 mg/kg. Expanded clones belonging to CD8+ T cells outnumbered, on average, those of CD4+.

To note about this clone: Its antigen is undetermined.

This CDR3 is 13 amino acids long. The germline gives CDR1 SQVTM, CDR2 ANQGSEA. V was clipped by 4 bases and J by 3 bases; unmatched bases: 5. TCRdb's copy holds only in-frame clones and misses some; the assay was immunoSEQ multiplex PCR. The sample carries some 63,000 clones, almost 95% recorded once. Source: CD4+ or CD8+ T cells sorted from blood, taken in a trial of the OX40 agonist ivuxolimab. The rearrangement links TRBV29-1 to TRBJ2-7; TRBD2 agrees at 8 bases. This receptor was obtained from an adult with an advanced solid tumor such as melanoma, head and neck, liver or kidney cancer. CDR3 amino acids: CSVGAGGNYEQYF. CDR3 coding DNA: TGCAGCGTTGGCGCGGGGGGCAACTACGAGCAGTACTTC.